Presented here are 25 T cell receptor beta chains from one specimen sequenced in a study of shared clonotypes between healthy human individuals (TCRdb year 2020). The method was the immunoSEQ multiplex PCR assay. TCRdb carries this immuneACCESS record with in-frame sequences only. Its versions omit some clonotypes, under half of them owing to an unresolved V gene in the studies checked, with the rest unexplained. The sample yields about 1.1 million clones; about 80% were counted once. The ten biggest clones cover approximately 0.52% of the sample. The material sequenced was memory CD4+ T cells from PBMCs. Per the publication, the cell subset or site label means: CD45RA-negative fraction. The source is a man between 18 and 29 years old in good health. Some clones in this sample may be carry-over from other donors' samples.

V usage is TRBV18 and J usage is TRBJ1-4; tentative D call: TRBD1 (6 bases). Germline loops: CDR1 KGHSH, CDR2 LQKENI. V was pared by 3 bases and J by 7 bases, with 12 bases between. The length of the CDR3 is 14 residues. The CDR3 sequence: CASSPRGGFEKLFF. CDR3 bases: TGTGCCAGCTCACCGCGAGGGGGTTTTGAAAAACTGTTTTTT.

The J gene is TRBJ2-1, the V gene TRBV19; no reliable D call. Germline loops: CDR1 LNHDA, CDR2 SQIVND (reference sequence). This CDR3 comprises 11 residues. The V end was cut by 0 bases, the J end by 8 bases, with 2 bases between. CDR3 sequence reads: CASSIEDEQFF. The CDR3 nucleotides are TGTGCCAGTAGTATAGAAGATGAGCAGTTCTTC.

The V and J genes are TRBV11-3 and TRBJ2-5, with D possibly being TRBD1 (6 bases). This CDR3 contains 13 residues. Germline V gives CDR1 SGHNT, CDR2 YENEEA. V lost 5 bases and J lost 10, with 17 bases in between. The CDR3 bases are TGTGCCAGCAGCCTCACAGGGATCACAATCCAGTACTTC. Protein sequence: CASSLTGITIQYF.

The V and J genes are TRBV5-4 and TRBJ2-3; D ambiguous. CDR3 length: 14 amino acids. V was cut by 0 bases and J by 4 bases, with 9 bases left in between. The germline V gene encodes CDR1 SGHNT and CDR2 YYREEE (reference sequence). CDR3 residues: CASSLAFFPDTQYF. The DNA of the CDR3 is TGTGCCAGCAGCTTGGCCTTCTTTCCAGATACGCAGTATTTT.

This sequence joins TRBV5-1 and TRBJ1-1, with no clear D. Germline values: CDR1 SGHRS, CDR2 YFSETQ. V lost 7 bases, J lost 5 bases, and 18 bases lay in between. This CDR3 spans 14 amino acids. The CDR3 sequence is CASSNPGSRTEAFF. The CDR3 DNA reads TGCGCCAGCTCTAACCCGGGATCTCGGACTGAAGCTTTCTTT.

About this clone itself: The limits of the CDR3 on the DNA are not certain, so only TCRdb's listed CDR3 is given. The chain recombines TRBV28 with TRBJ2-5; TRBD1, the table's D call, lacks a check against the DNA. CDR1 and CDR2 from the germline V gene are MDHEN and SYDVKM. The CDR3 is 14 amino acids in total, end residues counted. CDR3 amino acids: CASSSSRQGKTQYF.

This clone has just a few counts. This chain connects TRBV5-1 to TRBJ2-2; a possible D gene is TRBD2 (5 bases). The CDR3 covers 17 residues. Deletions cut 2 bases from V and 5 bases from J, with 19 bases between. Looked up from germline, CDR1 is SGHRS and CDR2 is YFSETQ. In DNA, the CDR3 is TGCGCCAGCAGCTTTTATTTACCTACCGAGGGTACCGGGGAGCTGTTTTTT. It encodes CASSFYLPTEGTGELFF.

The rearrangement links TRBV2 to TRBJ2-1, with 7 bases matching TRBD2. Germline CDR1 and CDR2: SNHLY and FYNNEI. V shed 5 bases and J 3 bases; nucleotides not matched to a gene: 7. The CDR3 length is 15 residues. This CDR3 is CASSSAAGIYNEQFF. The CDR3, as DNA: TGTGCCAGCAGTAGCGCAGCGGGGATCTACAATGAGCAGTTCTTC.

As regards this clone: Other DNA sequences in this sample translate to the same CDR3. The gene calls are TRBV2 and TRBJ1-1; the D gene is possibly TRBD1 (6 bases). This CDR3 spans 14 amino acids. Germline CDR1 is SNHLY and CDR2 is FYNNEI. Between the trimmed V and J ends, which lost 6 bases and 4 bases, there was a span of 15 bases. The CDR3 sequence: CASRTTGGITEAFF. The CDR3 coding sequence is TGTGCCAGCAGAACGACAGGAGGGATCACTGAAGCTTTCTTT.

The chain recombines TRBV5-1 with TRBJ2-7; D is tentatively TRBD1 or TRBD2 (5 bases each). This CDR3 region has 15 residues. Germline V lookup: CDR1 SGHRS, CDR2 YFSETQ. V lost 4 bases and J lost 6, with 20 bases in between. The CDR3 is CASSQRGSQGFEQYF. In nucleotides, the CDR3 is TGCGCCAGCAGCCAAAGAGGGAGTCAGGGTTTCGAGCAGTACTTC.

This chain joins TRBV28 and TRBJ1-2; TRBD1 agrees at 10 bases. The V and J ends lost 6 bases and 6 bases, in that order; junction bases with no gene match: 10. Germline V CDR1 and CDR2: MDHEN, SYDVKM. This CDR3 is built from 15 residues. This chain's CDR3 is CASSYPPGQGDGYTF. The CDR3 DNA sequence: TGTGCCAGCAGCTATCCCCCTGGACAGGGGGATGGCTACACCTTC.

Turning to this clone: This same CDR3 is encoded by further DNA sequences in the sample. This chain joins TRBV7-9 and TRBJ2-5; D perhaps matches TRBD2 (7 bases). CDR3 length: 14 amino acids. CDR1 SEHNR and CDR2 FQNEAQ come from the germline V gene (reference sequence). V was shortened by 5 bases and J by 5 bases, with 15 bases between the two germline ends. In nucleotides, the CDR3 is TGTGCCAGCAGCCCAGCCGGGGGGCAGGAGACCCAGTACTTC. It is translated as CASSPAGGQETQYF.

The chain couples TRBV6-1 to TRBJ1-1, with 8 positions matching TRBD1. Germline lookup yields CDR1 MNHNS and CDR2 SASEGT. The CDR3 extends over 14 amino acids. The junction had 4 bases not matched to a gene; V was cut back by 6 bases and J by 1 base. The CDR3 DNA reads as TGTGCCAGCAGCAGGGGGCAGGCGAACACTGAAGCTTTCTTT. Protein sequence: CASSRGQANTEAFF.

The chain has TRBV7-2 and TRBJ2-3, with 9 positions matching TRBD2. CDR1 and CDR2 (germline): SGHTA, FQGNSA. V was pared by 0 bases and J by 5 bases, with 6 bases of the junction left unmatched. The CDR3 runs to 16 residues. This chain's CDR3 is CASSLAGGRALDTQYF. The CDR3 DNA sequence: TGTGCCAGCAGCTTAGCGGGCGGGAGGGCCTTAGATACGCAGTATTTT. Looking up the rest from reference TRBV7-2 and TRBJ2-3 gives the full variable domain: GAGVSQSPSNKVTEKGKDVELRCDPISGHTALYWYRQSLGQGLEFLIYFQGNSAPDKSGLPSDRFSAERTGGSVSTLTIQRTQQEDSAVYLCASSLAGGRALDTQYFGPGTRLTVL.

V gene TRBV7-8 combines with J gene TRBJ1-5; D not resolved. V was pared by 3 bases and J by 4 bases, with 10 bases between. Germline loops: CDR1 SGHVS, CDR2 FQNEAQ. This CDR3 has 14 amino acids. The CDR3 sequence: CASSLMEKNQPQHF. The CDR3 region has the DNA TGTGCCAGCAGCTTGATGGAGAAAAATCAGCCCCAGCATTTT.

The gene calls are TRBV18 and TRBJ1-4, with D perhaps TRBD1 (5 bases). The germline V and J ends were trimmed by 4 bases and 6 bases, with 12 bases remaining between them. The CDR3 spans 14 residues. Germline V CDR1 and CDR2: KGHSH, LQKENI. The CDR3 DNA is TGTGCCAGCTCACGGCGGGACCCTGATGAAAAACTGTTTTTT. It specifies CASSRRDPDEKLFF.

The chain employs TRBV5-1 and TRBJ2-7, with D unresolved. This CDR3 is built from 13 residues. Germline values: CDR1 SGHRS, CDR2 YFSETQ. V gave up 0 bases and J gave up 3 bases, with 7 bases separating them. CDR3 bases: TGCGCCAGCAGCTTGGACGATCTCTACGAGCAGTACTTC. Translating gives CASSLDDLYEQYF.

The J gene is TRBJ2-5, the V gene TRBV30; D is ambiguous. The V end was cut by 4 bases, the J end by 0 bases, with 9 bases between. Germline CDR1 reads GTSNPN; CDR2 reads SVGIG (reference sequence). The CDR3 totals 13 residues. CDR3 region: CAWTGLYQETQYF. The CDR3 coding sequence is TGTGCCTGGACGGGTCTGTACCAAGAGACCCAGTACTTC.

This clone has just a few counts. With a much larger clone just one base away, this may be a read error. This chain connects TRBV7-7 to TRBJ1-1; maybe TRBD1 (5 bases). V lost 2 bases, J lost 1 base, and 5 bases lay in between. The CDR3 extends over 13 amino acids. Germline CDR1 reads SSHAT; CDR2 reads FNYEAQ (reference sequence). The CDR3 protein is CASSLTGNTEAFF. Written as DNA, the CDR3 is TGTGCCAGCAGCTTAACAGGGAACACTGAAGCTTTCTTT.

This clone was detected many times. The identical CDR3 is also encoded by other nucleotide sequences in the sample. The V gene is TRBV30, the J gene TRBJ1-6; 7 bases map to TRBD1. CDR1 is GTSNPN, CDR2 SVGIG, per germline (reference sequence). V was pared by 3 bases and J by 5 bases, with 4 bases of the junction left unmatched. This CDR3 has 14 amino acids. In nucleotides, the CDR3 is TGTGCCTGGAGAACCGGGACAGATAATTCACCCCTCCACTTT. Translating gives CAWRTGTDNSPLHF.

In regard to this clone: An end of the junction differs from the germline gene, which may be a read error. This rearrangement joins TRBV6-1 to TRBJ2-7; no clear D. CDR3 size: 16 residues. Germline CDR1 MNHNS, CDR2 SASEGT. This CDR3 reads CAISESLGGGSYEQYF. The CDR3 DNA reads TGTGCCATCAGTGAGTCGTTAGGCGGTGGCTCCTACGAGCAGTACTTC.

This chain links TRBV5-1 with TRBJ2-2; 11 nucleotides match TRBD2. The germline V gene has CDR1 SGHRS and CDR2 YFSETQ. V was pared by 3 bases and J by 4 bases, with 5 bases of the junction left unmatched. The CDR3 is 16 residues long. The CDR3 sequence: CASSSGLAAITGELFF. The DNA for the CDR3 is TGCGCCAGCAGCTCGGGACTAGCGGCAATCACCGGGGAGCTGTTTTTT.

This chain uses TRBV18 with TRBJ2-3, with 15 positions matching TRBD2. CDR3 length: 17 residues. Germline loops: CDR1 KGHSH, CDR2 LQKENI. Germline trimming cut 6 bases from V and 2 bases from J; bases unmatched to any gene: 6. DNA of the CDR3: TGTGCCAGCTCTCCGGGGACTAGCGGGAGGAACACAGATACGCAGTATTTT. Translating gives CASSPGTSGRNTDTQYF.

The table lists this clone with a few counts. The V and J genes are TRBV10-3 and TRBJ1-5; D is unresolved. CDR1 and CDR2 (germline): ENHRY, SYGVKD. V was pared by 3 bases and J by 2 bases, with 8 bases between. There are 14 residues in the CDR3. The CDR3, as DNA: TGTGCCATCAGTGATCTAACAGGCAATCAGCCCCAGCATTTT. It translates to CAISDLTGNQPQHF.

This rearrangement joins TRBV5-1 to TRBJ2-1, with 8 bases identical to TRBD2. The germline gives CDR1 SGHRS, CDR2 YFSETQ. V shed 7 bases and J 6 bases; nucleotides not matched to a gene: 9. This CDR3 spans 14 amino acids. CDR3: CASGRLTSVNEQFF. Here the CDR3 DNA reads TGCGCCAGCGGCAGGCTGACTAGCGTCAATGAGCAGTTCTTC.